This TCR beta chain was retrieved from a study of blood T cell repertoires in COVID-19. Overall study context: T cells, B-cell-depleted T cells, or PBMCs supplied cDNA or gDNA.

Germline assignment: CDR1 SGHNT and CDR2 YYREEE (reference sequence). V lost 5 bases and J lost 1; bases outside the gene matches: 5. The length of the CDR3 is 15 residues. Recruited during active infection, patients (from Seattle) were subsequently followed longitudinally. Assay: immunoSEQ multiplex PCR; the TCRdb copy retains only in-frame clones and omits some. Among about 250,000 clones listed, about nine tenths were seen once. J is TRBJ2-7 and V is TRBV5-4; 11 nucleotides agree with TRBD1. The sequence derives from a young woman with COVID-19, enrolled during active disease. Sequenced: peripheral blood. The CDR3 DNA is TGTGCCAGCAGTCCGGGACAGGGGGAATCCTACGAGCAGTACGTC. It yields the protein CASSPGQGESYEQYV.